Sequencing of this TCR beta chain was carried out in a study of cytomegalovirus exposure and HLA in healthy donors. Findings and caveats of the study: A previous analysis found most TCR beta V segments productive roughly 90% or roughly 30% of the time. Differences between HLA loci emerged in a later analysis of TCR association rates, with DRB1 most and HLA-C fewest. TCR beta chain V- and J-gene trimming was linked, in a later analysis, to a missense variant in DCLRE1C.

CDR1 GTSNPN and CDR2 SVGIG come from the germline V gene (reference sequence). This CDR3 contains 15 residues. The V and J ends lost 6 bases and 2 bases respectively, with 20 bases between them. The PCR had 60 Vbeta and 13 Jbeta primers. Some clones are missing from TCRdb's copy, which holds only in-frame ones; the method was immunoSEQ multiplex PCR. The sample contains about 190,000 clones, 84% of which appear only once. Comment on this clone: What it binds is unknown.

Sequenced material: PBMCs. This receptor was identified in a boy aged 10-17 years in good health and CMV-seronegative. The chain couples TRBV30 to TRBJ2-7; the D gene is possibly TRBD1 (6 bases). CDR3 sequence: CACQTRQVFTYEQYF. CDR3 nucleotides: TGTGCCTGCCAAACGAGACAGGTGTTTACCTACGAGCAGTACTTC.